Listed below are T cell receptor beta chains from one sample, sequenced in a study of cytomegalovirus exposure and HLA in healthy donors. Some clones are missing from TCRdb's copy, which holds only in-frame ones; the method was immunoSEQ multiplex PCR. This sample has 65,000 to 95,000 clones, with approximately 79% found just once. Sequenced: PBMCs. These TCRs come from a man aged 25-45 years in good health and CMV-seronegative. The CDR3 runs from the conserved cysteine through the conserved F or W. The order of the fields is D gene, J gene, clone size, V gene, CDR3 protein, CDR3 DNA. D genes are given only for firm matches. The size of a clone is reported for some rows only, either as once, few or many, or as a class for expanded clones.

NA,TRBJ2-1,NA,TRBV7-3,CASSLEDGNEQFF,TGTGCCAGCAGCTTAGAGGATGGGAATGAGCAGTTCTTC
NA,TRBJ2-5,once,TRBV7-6,CASSLQGQQETQYF,TGTGCCAGCAGCTTACAGGGCCAACAAGAGACCCAGTACTTC
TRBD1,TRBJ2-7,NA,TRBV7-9,CASSFHRGASYEQYF,TGTGCCAGCAGCTTCCACAGGGGGGCCTCCTACGAGCAGTACTTC
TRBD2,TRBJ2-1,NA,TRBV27,CASSRGTIFYNEQFF,TGTGCCAGCAGTCGCGGGACTATTTTCTACAATGAGCAGTTCTTC
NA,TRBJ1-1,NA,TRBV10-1,CASSAQQNTEAFF,TGCGCCAGCAGTGCACAACAGAACACTGAAGCTTTCTTT
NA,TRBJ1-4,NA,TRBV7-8,CASSLEVRGLTNEKLFF,TGTGCCAGCAGCTTAGAGGTCAGGGGCTTAACTAATGAAAAACTGTTTTTT
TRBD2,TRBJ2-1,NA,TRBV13,CASSSRGGLANEQFF,TGTGCCAGCAGCTCCCGGGGGGGCTTGGCCAATGAGCAGTTCTTC
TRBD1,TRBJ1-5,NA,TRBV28,CALRGQDVGQPQHF,TGTGCCCTCAGGGGACAGGACGTTGGGCAGCCCCAGCATTTT
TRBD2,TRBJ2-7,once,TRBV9,CASSDRAGASEQYF,TGTGCCAGCAGCGACCGGGCGGGAGCAAGCGAGCAGTACTTC
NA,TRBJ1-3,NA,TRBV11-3,CASSRGDSGNTIYF,TGTGCCAGCAGCAGGGGCGATTCGGGAAACACCATATATTTT
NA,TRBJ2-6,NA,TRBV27,CASSRSMNPYRAGANVLTF,TGTGCCAGCAGCCGTTCAATGAACCCTTACAGGGCTGGGGCCAACGTCCTGACTTTC
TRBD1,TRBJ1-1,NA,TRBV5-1,CASSFGGQGNTEAFF,TGCGCCAGCAGCTTCGGCGGACAGGGTAACACTGAAGCTTTCTTT
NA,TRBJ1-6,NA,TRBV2,CASSEIGGNSPLHF,TGTGCCAGCAGTGAAATTGGAGGGAATTCACCCCTCCACTTT
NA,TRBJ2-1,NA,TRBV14,CASSIQSSYNEQFF,TGTGCCAGCAGCATACAGAGCTCCTACAATGAGCAGTTCTTC
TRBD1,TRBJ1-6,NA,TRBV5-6,CASSFGTAQSPLHF,TGTGCCAGCAGCTTCGGGACAGCCCAATCACCCCTCCACTTT
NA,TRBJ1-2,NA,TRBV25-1,CASNWVDNGYTF,TGTGCCAGCAATTGGGTGGACAACGGCTACACCTTC
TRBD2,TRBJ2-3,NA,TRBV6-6,CAGGAAGGKVQDTQYF,TGTGCAGGGGGGGCTGCGGGGGGTAAAGTACAGGATACGCAGTATTTT
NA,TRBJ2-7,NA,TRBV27,CASSIRQLGLSEQYF,TGTGCCAGCAGTATTCGACAGTTAGGCCTCTCCGAGCAGTACTTC
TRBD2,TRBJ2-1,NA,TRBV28,CASSTQVVSGRGYNEQFF,TGTGCCAGCAGTACTCAGGTGGTTAGCGGGAGAGGATACAATGAGCAGTTCTTC
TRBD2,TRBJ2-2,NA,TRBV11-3,CASASAGGRTGELFF,TGTGCCAGCGCCTCGGCGGGGGGGCGCACCGGGGAGCTGTTTTTT
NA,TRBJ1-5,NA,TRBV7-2,CASSSFSNQPQHF,TGTGCCAGCAGCTCGTTCAGCAATCAGCCCCAGCATTTT
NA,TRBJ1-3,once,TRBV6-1,CASAPGLSGNTIYF,TGTGCCAGCGCCCCGGGTCTCTCTGGAAACACCATATATTTT
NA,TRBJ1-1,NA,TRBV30,CAWSVQDATEAFF,TGTGCCTGGAGTGTACAGGATGCCACTGAAGCTTTCTTT
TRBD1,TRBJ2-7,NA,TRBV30,CAWTRDRGIEQYF,TGTGCCTGGACCCGGGACAGGGGGATCGAGCAGTACTTC
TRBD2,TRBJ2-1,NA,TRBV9,CASSAGLAGDYEQFF,TGTGCCAGCAGCGCCGGACTAGCGGGGGACTATGAGCAGTTCTTC
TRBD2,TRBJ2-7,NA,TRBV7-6,CASSFGGSGSEQYF,TGTGCCAGCAGCTTCGGCGGGAGTGGGAGCGAGCAGTACTTC
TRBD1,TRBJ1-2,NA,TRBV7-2,CASSSQGVDGYTF,TGTGCCAGCAGCTCACAGGGGGTAGATGGCTACACCTTC
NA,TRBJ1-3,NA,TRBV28,CASNPSGSGNTIYF,TGTGCCAGCAACCCGTCCGGCTCTGGAAACACCATATATTTT
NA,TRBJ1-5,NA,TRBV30,CAWSSQSNQPQHF,TGTGCCTGGAGTTCACAAAGCAATCAGCCCCAGCATTTT
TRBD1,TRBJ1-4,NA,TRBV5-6,CASSNDRGEGEKLFF,TGTGCCAGCAGCAACGACAGGGGGGAAGGGGAAAAACTGTTTTTT
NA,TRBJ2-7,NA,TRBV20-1,CSASGISEQYF,TGCAGTGCTAGCGGGATCTCCGAGCAGTACTTC
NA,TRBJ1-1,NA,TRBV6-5,CASTQERTSRVAFF,TGTGCCAGCACCCAGGAACGGACATCCCGGGTCGCTTTCTTT
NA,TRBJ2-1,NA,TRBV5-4,CASSPPEQGYLEQFF,TGTGCCAGCAGCCCCCCGGAACAGGGATATCTTGAGCAGTTCTTC
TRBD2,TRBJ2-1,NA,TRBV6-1,CASSEVGTSGSEQFF,TGTGCCAGCAGTGAAGTGGGGACTAGCGGGAGTGAGCAGTTCTTC
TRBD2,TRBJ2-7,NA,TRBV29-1,CSVSGIFAYEQYF,TGCAGCGTGAGCGGGATCTTCGCCTACGAGCAGTACTTC
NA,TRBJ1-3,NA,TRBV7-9,CSSFPSGNTIYF,TGTTCCTCCTTTCCCTCTGGAAACACCATATATTTT
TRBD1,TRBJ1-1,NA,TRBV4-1,CASSLHRGPSSTEAFF,TGCGCCAGCAGCCTTCACAGGGGGCCGTCGAGCACTGAAGCTTTCTTT
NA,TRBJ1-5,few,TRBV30,CAWSVGQGNQPQHF,TGTGCCTGGAGTGTGGGGCAGGGGAATCAGCCCCAGCATTTT
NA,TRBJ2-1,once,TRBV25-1,CASSERGYNEQFF,TGTGCCAGCAGTGAGAGAGGGTACAATGAGCAGTTCTTC
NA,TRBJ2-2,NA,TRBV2,CASSEEKSASPAGELFF,TGTGCCAGCAGTGAGGAGAAAAGTGCTTCGCCGGCCGGGGAGCTGTTTTTT